Following are 22 T cell receptor beta chains from one sample sequenced in a study of response to subunit inactivated influenza vaccine. MiXCR, run by TCRdb on the RT-PCR reads, gives a single entry per CDR3 protein. The data contain about 780,000 distinct CDR3 sequences, about 18% of them singletons. The specimen was PBMCs from blood, collected around 5 days after vaccination. These receptors all come from a man aged 45-65 years who received an inactivated influenza vaccine.

In this sample, this clonotype turned up many times. This chain uses TRBV7-9 with TRBJ2-1; D unclear. V dropped 6 bases and J dropped 5 bases, with 11 bases sitting between them. CDR1 is SEHNR, CDR2 FQNEAQ, per germline (reference sequence). The CDR3 sequence is 13 residues long. CDR3 in amino acids: CASSLSGDNEQFF. The CDR3 coding sequence is TGTGCCAGCAGTTTATCTGGGGACAATGAGCAGTTCTTC.

This clonotype was seen only a few times. The rearrangement links TRBV6-1 to TRBJ1-1, with 7 bases lining up with TRBD1. The CDR3 totals 14 residues. The V gene end was trimmed by 7 bases and the J gene end by 2 bases; junction bases not matched to a gene: 7. Per the germline V gene, CDR1 is MNHNS and CDR2 is SASEGT. The CDR3 reads CASTRQGANTEAFF. CDR3 DNA sequence: TGTGCCAGCACTCGACAGGGAGCCAACACTGAAGCTTTCTTT.

This clonotype was counted between two and nine times. This chain links TRBV6-1 with TRBJ2-1; perhaps TRBD2 as D (5 bases). From germline, CDR1 is MNHNS and CDR2 SASEGT. This CDR3 spans 14 amino acids. V lost 6 bases to trimming and J lost 0 bases, with 9 bases between them. The CDR3 protein is CASRGAPSYNEQFF. Here the CDR3 DNA reads TGTGCCAGCAGGGGAGCTCCCTCCTACAATGAGCAGTTCTTC.

The chain links TRBV3-1 to TRBJ2-7; no definite D call. The germline V gene encodes CDR1 LGHDT and CDR2 YNNKEL (reference sequence). Trimming shortened V by 4 bases and J by 6 bases, and 10 bases separated the two germline ends. The CDR3 loop spans 12 amino acids. The CDR3 nucleotides are TGTGCCAGCAGCCCACTTTGGGGCGAGCAGTACTTC. Protein product: CASSPLWGEQYF.

The chain has TRBV10-2 and TRBJ2-5; D is unresolved. Germline V gives CDR1 WSHSY, CDR2 SAAADI. The V end lost 0 bases, the J end lost 3 bases, and 5 bases lay between the germline ends. This CDR3 spans 13 amino acids. CDR3 DNA: TGCGCCAGCAGTGAGTCAACAGAAGAGACCCAGTACTTC. It codes for CASSESTEETQYF.

This clonotype was observed a handful of times. The CDR3 sequence: CASSVVPSPDTQYF. CDR3 coding DNA: TGTGCCAGCAGCGTAGTCCCTAGCCCAGATACGCAGTATTTT. The chain uses TRBV9 and TRBJ2-3; D is perhaps TRBD2 (5 bases). The CDR3 loop spans 14 amino acids. Germline V CDR1 and CDR2: SGDLS, YYNGEE. V was shortened by 0 bases and J by 4 bases, with 9 bases between the two germline ends.

This clonotype was found a few times. CDR3 in amino acids: CASSFYRLVNNYGYTF. CDR3 nucleotide sequence: TGTGCCAGCAGTTTTTATCGTTTAGTAAATAACTATGGCTACACCTTC. The chain links TRBV12-3 or TRBV12-4 to TRBJ1-2; D is unresolved. The V gene lost 3 bases and the J gene lost 1 base, with 15 bases spanning the gap. The CDR3 runs to 16 residues.

This clonotype is a singleton in its sample. The V call is TRBV7-9, the J call TRBJ2-7; no firm D call. CDR1 is SEHNR and CDR2 is FQNEAQ in the germline V gene (reference sequence). V dropped 2 bases and J dropped 6 bases, with 17 bases sitting between them. The CDR3 is made up of 15 amino acids. In DNA form, the CDR3 reads TGTGCCAGCAGCTTAAGAGAGACCCCGGCGAGCGAGCAGTACTTC. This sequence encodes CASSLRETPASEQYF.

This clonotype was detected a few times. V gene TRBV9 combines with J gene TRBJ2-7; TRBD1 or TRBD2 may be the D gene (6 bases each). The CDR3 totals 18 residues. Germline CDR1 reads SGDLS; CDR2 reads YYNGEE. V was shortened by 4 bases and J by 3 bases, with 26 bases between the two germline ends. This chain's CDR3 is CASSPALWGAPTYYEQYF. CDR3 bases: TGTGCCAGCAGCCCCGCCCTTTGGGGGGCCCCAACCTACTACGAGCAGTACTTC.

This clonotype has just a few counts. The chain employs TRBV7-2 and TRBJ1-2; D is unresolved. V lost 4 bases, J lost 2 bases, and 17 bases lay in between. The CDR3 spans 16 residues. Germline lookup yields CDR1 SGHTA and CDR2 FQGNSA. The CDR3 DNA reads as TGTGCCAGCAGCTCACGCCTCGCCTCAGACAACTATGGCTACACCTTC. Encoded protein: CASSSRLASDNYGYTF.

This clonotype was detected only a few times. The chain recombines TRBV5-1 with TRBJ1-1, with D hard to call. Germline V gene lookup returns CDR1 SGHRS and CDR2 YFSETQ. This CDR3 is built from 13 residues. V was trimmed by 0 bases and J by 6 bases, leaving 9 bases between them. As DNA, the CDR3 is TGCGCCAGCAGCTTGGAGGGCGCTGCTGAAGCTTTCTTT. This gives the protein CASSLEGAAEAFF. The complete variable domain, with remaining parts taken from reference TRBV5-1 and TRBJ1-1, reads KAGVTQTPRYLIKTRGQQVTLSCSPISGHRSVSWYQQTPGQGLQFLFEYFSETQRNKGNFPGRFSGRQFSNSRSEMNVSTLELGDSALYLCASSLEGAAEAFFGQGTRLTVV.

This sequence joins TRBV6-4 and TRBJ1-5, with no clear D. The CDR3 extends over 14 amino acids. Germline values: CDR1 MRHNA, CDR2 SNTAGT. With 0 bases removed from V and 2 bases from J, the gap between germline ends came to 5 bases. CDR3 residues: CASSDSRCNQPQHF. In DNA, the CDR3 is TGTGCCAGCAGTGACTCAAGATGCAATCAGCCCCAGCATTTT.

The rearrangement links TRBV5-6 to TRBJ2-1; D uncertain. CDR1 and CDR2 from the germline V gene are SGHDT and YYEEEE. Trimming stripped 4 bases from V and 4 bases from J, with 9 bases between. CDR3 size: 13 residues. The CDR3 DNA is TGTGCCAGCAGCGACGGGCCTTACAATGAGCAGTTCTTC. This encodes CASSDGPYNEQFF.

The J gene is TRBJ2-4, the V gene TRBV10-3; no clear D. Trimming removed 2 bases from V and 0 bases from J, with 11 bases in between. CDR1 is ENHRY and CDR2 is SYGVKD in the germline V gene. This CDR3 contains 16 residues. The CDR3 spells CAISETLIEAKNIQYF. In nucleotides, the CDR3 is TGTGCCATCAGTGAGACCTTAATTGAAGCCAAAAACATTCAGTACTTC.

This clonotype was counted a few times. This sequence joins TRBV29-1 and TRBJ2-2; D may be TRBD2 (7 bases). The germline V and J ends were trimmed by 7 bases and 2 bases, with 14 bases remaining between them. The CDR3 is 14 amino acids. Per germline, CDR1 SQVTM and CDR2 ANQGSEA. The CDR3 DNA reads as TGCAGCGGGGGGGCTAGCGGAAACACCGGGGAGCTGTTTTTT. Protein product: CSGGASGNTGELFF.

A few counts support this clonotype. The genes are TRBV29-1 and TRBJ2-1, with TRBD2 matching over 8 bases. The CDR3 consists of 13 residues. Germline V gene lookup returns CDR1 SQVTM and CDR2 ANQGSEA. V lost 7 bases and J lost 7; bases outside the gene matches: 9. CDR3 sequence: CSGLTSGSNEQFF. Here the CDR3 DNA reads TGCAGCGGTCTTACCAGCGGGAGTAATGAGCAGTTCTTC.

This clonotype has just a few counts. This chain connects TRBV6-2 or TRBV6-3 to TRBJ2-7; TRBD1 matches at 9 bases. This CDR3 is built from 15 residues. CDR1 MNHEY and CDR2 SVGEGT come from the germline V gene. The ends lost 6 bases at V and 3 bases at J; junction bases unmatched: 9. The CDR3 loop reads CASREGTGRRYEQYF. CDR3 coding DNA: TGTGCCAGCAGGGAGGGGACAGGGCGTCGCTACGAGCAGTACTTC.

The rearrangement joins TRBV12-3 or TRBV12-4 to TRBJ1-1; maybe TRBD1 (5 bases). Between the trimmed V and J ends, which lost 4 bases and 2 bases, there was a span of 14 bases. This CDR3 contains 15 residues. This CDR3 reads CASSYRTGGNTEAFF. The CDR3 region has the DNA TGTGCCAGCAGTTACCGCACTGGGGGAAACACTGAAGCTTTCTTT.

The CDR3 DNA reads TGTGCCAGCAGTGTCTGGACAGGGGGCGAGCAGTACTTC. This encodes CASSVWTGGEQYF. This sequence joins TRBV12-3 or TRBV12-4 and TRBJ2-7; 10 nucleotides align to TRBD1. With 5 bases clipped from V and 6 bases from J, the junction kept 4 bases outside the gene matches. This CDR3 is 13 amino acids long.

The chain carries TRBV10-3 and TRBJ1-3; D ambiguous. CDR3 length: 13 residues. Germline V gives CDR1 ENHRY, CDR2 SYGVKD. V shed 5 bases and J shed 0 bases, with 5 bases lying between them. CDR3 amino acids: CAISPNSGNTIYF. The CDR3, as DNA: TGTGCCATCAGTCCGAACTCTGGAAACACCATATATTTT.

This clonotype has only a few counts. The chain employs TRBV25-1 and TRBJ2-7, with a possible D match to TRBD1 (7 bases). The CDR3 spans 15 residues. Germline CDR1 reads MGHDK; CDR2 reads SYGVNS. V lost 3 bases, J lost 2 bases, and 14 bases lay in between. The chain's CDR3 is CASSDSVRGAYEQYF. CDR3 bases: TGTGCCAGCAGTGATTCGGTCAGGGGGGCCTACGAGCAGTACTTC.

This clonotype was picked up many times. The chain employs TRBV6-5 and TRBJ2-1; no reliable D call. Trimming left V 5 bases short and J 12 bases short, with 14 bases between. Germline V gene sequence: CDR1 MNHEY, CDR2 SVGAGI. This CDR3 contains 12 residues. This chain's CDR3 is CASSRQDAGQFF. CDR3 nucleotides: TGTGCCAGCAGTCGGCAGGATGCCGGGCAGTTCTTC.